This T cell receptor (beta chain) was documented in a study of cytomegalovirus exposure and HLA in healthy donors. Study in general: HLA-typed donors were the source of approximately 80 million unique TCRs, which an early data release held. Findings and limits, study-wide: A reported reduction in N-insertions relative to the approximately 670-donor mean was seen in an Asian-associated ancestry cluster in a later analysis. In an earlier analysis, about 87% or about 30%: the productive usage of most TCR beta V segments.

With respect to this clone: Its specificity is unknown.

Germline assignment: CDR1 MDHEN and CDR2 SYDVKM. V dropped 6 bases and J dropped 12; count of bases not matched to a gene: 14. There are 14 residues in the CDR3. With 60 Vbeta and 13 Jbeta primers, the PCR was carried out. TCRdb's copy holds only in-frame clones and misses some; the assay was immunoSEQ multiplex PCR. The data show roughly 100,000 clones, around 78% seen once. The TCR sequence derives from a male donor in good health and CMV-seronegative. Input material: PBMCs. V gene TRBV28 combines with J gene TRBJ1-1; 9 nucleotides line up with TRBD1. CDR3 DNA sequence: TGTGCCAGCAGCCCTACAGGGGGCAGTGGGAAAACTTTCTTT. It encodes CASSPTGGSGKTFF.